One sample yielded the 9 T cell receptor beta chains listed below, sequenced in a study of cytomegalovirus exposure and HLA in healthy donors. A multiplex PCR was run with 60 Vbeta primers and 13 Jbeta primers. Clones were read by immunoSEQ multiplex PCR, and TCRdb kept only the in-frame ones, dropping some. Of 150,000 to 200,000 clones listed, about 88% are singletons. Sample: PBMCs. The receptors originated from a girl under three years old in good health and CMV-seronegative.

There are a few counts of this clone. J is TRBJ2-3 and V is TRBV6-5, with a weak D call TRBD1 (6 bases). Germline V gene data show CDR1 as MNHEY and CDR2 as SVGAGI. The CDR3 has 13 amino acids. V was pared by 6 bases and J by 6 bases, with 13 bases between. The CDR3 spells CASSPNRDDTQYF. CDR3 bases: TGTGCCAGCAGCCCGAACAGGGATGATACGCAGTATTTT.

This clone was seen once. The chain combines TRBV5-5 with TRBJ1-2, with D unresolved. V was shortened by 0 bases and J by 4 bases, with 13 bases between the two germline ends. The CDR3 contains 15 residues. Germline lookup yields CDR1 SGHKS and CDR2 YYEKEE (reference sequence). The CDR3 nucleotides read TGTGCCAGCAGCTTGGTGGGCCCGGGGAGCTATGGCTACACCTTC. Protein sequence: CASSLVGPGSYGYTF.

V and J are TRBV11-2 and TRBJ1-2, with TRBD1 identical over 7 bases. The CDR3 contains 16 residues. The germline CDR1 and CDR2 sequences are SGHAT and FQNNGV. Trimming at V came to 0 bases and at J to 4 bases, leaving 8 bases not matched to a gene. CDR3 nucleotide sequence: TGTGCCAGCAGCTTAGATAGGAGAAGGGGGCTCTATGGCTACACCTTC. Translated: CASSLDRRRGLYGYTF.

This clone turned up a few times. V is TRBV29-1 and J is TRBJ1-2, with TRBD1 as a possible D gene (6 bases). V was trimmed by 7 bases and J by 2 bases, leaving 17 bases between them. CDR3 length: 14 amino acids. Germline loops: CDR1 SQVTM, CDR2 ANQGSEA. The CDR3 reads CSGKQTGANYGYTF. The DNA of the CDR3 is TGCAGCGGGAAGCAGACAGGAGCAAACTATGGCTACACCTTC.

The rearrangement joins TRBV7-2 to TRBJ2-7; weak D call: TRBD1 (5 bases). From germline, CDR1 is SGHTA and CDR2 FQGNSA. The CDR3 contains 16 residues. The V end lost 6 bases, the J end lost 2 bases, and 20 bases lay between the germline ends. The chain's CDR3 is CASSSIQEMVAYEQYF. The CDR3 DNA follows: TGTGCCAGCAGTAGTATACAGGAAATGGTAGCCTACGAGCAGTACTTC.

The chain is built from TRBV2 and TRBJ2-2; no clear D gene. The CDR3 has 13 residues. Between the trimmed V and J ends, which lost 5 bases and 1 base, there was a span of 5 bases. Germline V gene sequence: CDR1 SNHLY, CDR2 FYNNEI. CDR3 in DNA: TGTGCCAGCAGTACAGAGAACACCGGGGAGCTGTTTTTT. Amino acid sequence: CASSTENTGELFF. Supplemented by reference TRBV2 and TRBJ2-2, the full variable domain reads EPEVTQTPSHQVTQMGQEVILRCVPISNHLYFYWYRQILGQKVEFLVSFYNNEISEKSEIFDDQFSVERPDGSNFTLKIRSTKLEDSAMYFCASSTENTGELFFGEGSRLTVL.

This clone was counted a few times. The V gene is TRBV11-2, the J gene TRBJ1-1; no definite D call. V lost 1 base and J 8 bases, leaving 8 bases between the germline ends. The CDR3 is 12 residues long. The germline gives CDR1 SGHAT, CDR2 FQNNGV. The CDR3: CASSLAGREAFF. The CDR3 bases are TGTGCCAGCAGCTTAGCCGGGAGGGAAGCTTTCTTT.

This rearrangement joins TRBV7-8 to TRBJ2-4; possibly TRBD1 for D (6 bases). V shed 4 bases and J shed 12 bases, with 22 bases lying between them. The CDR3 has 15 residues. Germline assignment: CDR1 SGHVS and CDR2 FQNEAQ. CDR3 DNA sequence: TGTGCCAGCAGCTACTGGACAGCTAGCAAGGGGGATCAGTACTTC. Translating gives CASSYWTASKGDQYF.

This chain connects TRBV7-2 to TRBJ2-7, with a tentative D call TRBD2 (5 bases). The CDR3 is 16 amino acids. CDR1 is SGHTA, CDR2 FQGNSA, per germline. Trimming shortened V by 1 base and J by 0 bases, and 13 bases separated the two germline ends. The CDR3 DNA reads as TGTGCCAGCAGCTTAGTATCCGGGGAAAACTCCTACGAGCAGTACTTC. Its protein product is CASSLVSGENSYEQYF.